This is a list of T cell receptor beta chains from one sample in a study of vaccination and CD4 T cells after COVID-19. Their specific antigens are unknown. TCRdb processed the PCR reads anew with MiXCR; each CDR3 protein has one entry. The sample consists of around 20,000 distinct CDR3 sequences, 26% of them appearing once. The sequenced sample was cultured CD4+ T cells from blood. The receptors here all came from a human donor with COVID-19. The CDR3 runs from the conserved cysteine through the conserved F or W. The D gene is left open where the match is weak. Clone sizes are given selectively: once, few, many, or a class where the clone is expanded.

D gene,V gene,clone size,J gene,CDR3 protein,CDR3 DNA
.,TRBV12-3/TRBV12-4,.,TRBJ2-2,CASTSTPATGELFF,TGTGCCAGCACCTCTACCCCCGCTACCGGGGAGCTGTTTTTT
.,TRBV5-1,few,TRBJ1-5,CASSPGGGGSNQPQHF,TGCGCCAGCAGCCCGGGCGGGGGAGGAAGCAATCAGCCCCAGCATTTT
TRBD1,TRBV28,few,TRBJ1-2,CASSLTGQSYGYTF,TGTGCCAGCAGTTTGACGGGACAGTCCTATGGCTACACCTTC
TRBD1,TRBV15,few,TRBJ1-3,CATSKGQGVNTIYF,TGTGCCACCAGCAAGGGACAGGGTGTGAACACCATATATTTT
TRBD1,TRBV7-2,.,TRBJ1-5,CASSSFRGDNQPQHF,TGTGCCAGCAGCTCGTTCAGGGGGGACAATCAGCCCCAGCATTTT
.,TRBV19,few,TRBJ1-2,CASTPGGDRFYGYTF,TGTGCCAGTACCCCCGGGGGGGACCGGTTCTATGGCTACACCTTC
.,TRBV6-2/TRBV6-3,.,TRBJ1-6,CASRRDGSPLHF,TGTGCCAGCAGGCGGGACGGCTCACCCCTCCACTTT
.,TRBV5-1,.,TRBJ2-3,CASSFRGTSTDTQYF,TGCGCCAGCAGCTTCAGGGGGACTAGCACAGATACGCAGTATTTT
.,TRBV25-1,.,TRBJ2-1,CASSELRTEQFF,TGTGCCAGCAGTGAATTAAGGACAGAGCAGTTCTTC
.,TRBV11-3,few,TRBJ2-1,CASSFGSNWGNEQFF,TGTGCCAGCAGCTTTGGTTCGAACTGGGGCAATGAGCAGTTCTTC
.,TRBV30,.,TRBJ1-1,CAWGLTIREAFF,TGTGCCTGGGGCTTAACTATCCGGGAAGCTTTCTTT
.,TRBV5-4,.,TRBJ1-5,CASSQDINQPQHF,TGTGCCAGCAGCCAGGACATCAATCAGCCCCAGCATTTT
.,TRBV7-2,.,TRBJ1-2,CASSLERRGVWYGYTF,TGTGCCAGCAGCTTGGAAAGGAGGGGTGTTTGGTATGGCTACACCTTC
TRBD2,TRBV7-2,few,TRBJ2-3,CASSISRLAGATDTQYF,TGTGCCAGCAGCATTTCGCGACTAGCGGGGGCCACAGATACGCAGTATTTT
.,TRBV25-1,few,TRBJ1-1,CASSPMGQGATEAFF,TGTGCCAGCAGTCCTATGGGCCAAGGGGCCACTGAAGCTTTCTTT
TRBD1,TRBV27,few,TRBJ2-1,CASSPPWDRGPYNEQFF,TGTGCCAGCAGTCCTCCTTGGGACAGGGGACCCTACAATGAGCAGTTCTTC
TRBD1,TRBV7-2,few,TRBJ1-4,CASGDRGVTNEKLFF,TGTGCCAGCGGTGACAGGGGAGTAACTAATGAAAAACTGTTTTTT
TRBD2,TRBV7-3,few,TRBJ2-3,CATPAGGSRDTQYF,TGTGCCACCCCCGCGGGCGGGAGTAGAGATACGCAGTATTTT
TRBD2,TRBV7-2,.,TRBJ2-1,CASSDRTSGGRYEQFF,TGTGCCAGCAGCGATCGGACTAGCGGGGGTCGGTATGAGCAGTTCTTC
.,TRBV27,.,TRBJ1-5,CASRRGTENQPQHF,TGTGCCAGCAGGCGAGGGACGGAAAATCAGCCCCAGCATTTT
.,TRBV11-3,few,TRBJ2-2,CASSRGGSNTGELFF,TGTGCCAGCAGCCGCGGGGGCTCGAACACCGGGGAGCTGTTTTTT
TRBD1,TRBV2,once,TRBJ1-4,CASSYTGTVNEKLFF,TGTGCCAGCAGTTACACCGGGACAGTTAATGAAAAACTGTTTTTT
.,TRBV12-3/TRBV12-4,.,TRBJ2-7,CASSRSSYEQYF,TGTGCCAGCAGCCGAAGCTCCTACGAGCAGTACTTC
.,TRBV25-1,.,TRBJ1-4,CASSGGGATNEKLFF,TGTGCCAGCAGTGGGGGAGGGGCGACTAATGAAAAACTGTTTTTT
.,TRBV29-1,.,TRBJ2-5,CSVEVRGVGAVETQYF,TGCAGCGTTGAAGTACGTGGAGTGGGGGCCGTTGAGACCCAGTACTTC
.,TRBV28,.,TRBJ2-7,CASTAGRYHEQYF,TGTGCCAGCACCGCAGGGAGGTATCACGAGCAGTACTTC
TRBD2,TRBV6-5,.,TRBJ2-5,CASSSGGGTSGGKQETQYF,TGTGCCAGCAGTTCCGGAGGGGGGACTAGCGGGGGAAAGCAAGAGACCCAGTACTTC
.,TRBV6-1,few,TRBJ1-1,CASLDSVNTEAFF,TGTGCCAGCCTGGACAGTGTGAACACTGAAGCTTTCTTT
.,TRBV15,.,TRBJ1-2,CATSRPLTGAITGTGGYTF,TGTGCCACCAGCAGACCCCTCACGGGGGCGATTACTGGGACGGGAGGCTACACCTTC
.,TRBV24-1,few,TRBJ1-5,CATSDPTGGDSQPQHF,TGTGCCACCAGTGACCCCACCGGCGGTGATAGTCAGCCCCAGCATTTT
.,TRBV12-3/TRBV12-4,.,TRBJ1-6,CASSLFPGRMNSPLHF,TGTGCCAGCAGTTTATTCCCGGGACGGATGAATTCACCCCTCCACTTT
TRBD2,TRBV12-3/TRBV12-4,once,TRBJ2-1,CASRWGSGRSYNEQFF,TGTGCCAGCAGGTGGGGTAGCGGGCGCTCCTACAATGAGCAGTTCTTC
TRBD1,TRBV6-5,.,TRBJ1-4,CASSYGSGGRSEKLFF,TGTGCCAGCAGTTACGGGTCAGGGGGCCGTAGTGAAAAACTGTTTTTT